A selection of T cell receptor beta chains follows, all from one sample in a study of Graves' ophthalmopathy and Graves' hyperthyroidism. One entry per CDR3 protein, called by TCRdb with MiXCR from the multiplex PCR reads. The repertoire has 300,000 to 400,000 distinct CDR3 sequences, roughly 16% of them found once; the top ten carry roughly an eighth. Material: peripheral blood. These receptors came from an adult man with Graves' ophthalmopathy. Both conserved end residues are part of each CDR3. A D gene is named only where the DNA matches it firmly. The size of a clone is reported for some rows only, either as once, few or many, or as a class for expanded clones.

j_call d_call clone_size v_call cdr3_nt cdr3_aa
TRBJ2-2 . many TRBV11-2 TGTGCCAGCAGCTTAAGGTTCCAGCGGAGCACCGGGGAGCTGTTTTTT CASSLRFQRSTGELFF
TRBJ1-2 . many TRBV7-2 TGTGCCAGCAGCTGGACCCGGACAGCGGGCTATGGCTACACCTTC CASSWTRTAGYGYTF
TRBJ2-5 TRBD1 . TRBV27 TGTGCCAGCAGTTCCAGAACAGGGGTGTTGGTGGAGACCCAGTACTTC CASSSRTGVLVETQYF
TRBJ2-4 . many TRBV6-1 TGTGCCAGCAGTCCGGGGCTTCAGAGAGCCAAAAACATTCAGTACTTC CASSPGLQRAKNIQYF
TRBJ1-1 . many TRBV19 TGTGCCAGCAACGGCCCTGGTGGGGCCGCTGAAGCTTTCTTT CASNGPGGAAEAFF
TRBJ1-5 . . TRBV18 TGTGCCAGCTCACCACTCGGGGCCCGCAATCAGCCCCAGCATTTT CASSPLGARNQPQHF
TRBJ1-6 . many TRBV7-8 TGTGCCAGCAGCTTAACTGGAACTTTTTCACCCCTCCACTTT CASSLTGTFSPLHF
TRBJ2-7 TRBD2 many TRBV30 TGTGCCTGGAGTTTGGGGACTAGCGGATACTACGAGCAGTACTTC CAWSLGTSGYYEQYF
TRBJ2-7 TRBD2 . TRBV12-3/TRBV12-4 TGTGCCACCGGGACTAGCGGCTCTCCGGGGCAGTACTTC CATGTSGSPGQYF
TRBJ2-5 . many TRBV2 TGTGCCAGCAGTGAAGCGTGGGGATTCGTTATTATGGAGACCCAGTACTTC CASSEAWGFVIMETQYF
TRBJ2-2 TRBD1 many TRBV30 TGTGCCTGGAGTGATGACCTGGGACAGACCGGGGAGCTGTTTTTT CAWSDDLGQTGELFF
TRBJ2-5 . many TRBV5-1 TGCGCCAGCAGCTTGAATGTTGCGTCAGGGCCCCAGTACTTC CASSLNVASGPQYF
TRBJ1-1 . many TRBV29-1 TGCAGCGTTCACGGAGCTATGAACACTGAAGCTTTCTTT CSVHGAMNTEAFF
TRBJ2-7 . many TRBV29-1 TGCAGCGTTGAAGATCCAACCTACGAGCAGTACTTC CSVEDPTYEQYF
TRBJ1-1 . many TRBV6-5 TGTGCCAGCAGTTACTCGATGGGGGCTCCTCCTTTCTTT CASSYSMGAPPFF
TRBJ2-7 TRBD2 many TRBV12-3/TRBV12-4 TGTGCCAGCAGTTTAATGCAGCGGGAGGTATACGAGCAGTACTTC CASSLMQREVYEQYF
TRBJ2-7 TRBD1 . TRBV12-3/TRBV12-4 TGTGCCAGCAGCTCCGGGACAGAGGCCCACGAGCAGTACTTC CASSSGTEAHEQYF
TRBJ1-6 TRBD1 many TRBV6-5 TGTGCCAGCAGTTCCATTCCTGGACAGGGGGGGTCACCCCTCCACTTT CASSSIPGQGGSPLHF
TRBJ1-1 . few TRBV6-5 TGTGCCAGCAGTTACGCGGAGGTCATGAACACTGAAGCTTTCTTT CASSYAEVMNTEAFF
TRBJ1-2 TRBD1 many TRBV5-1 TGCGCCAGCAGCTACAGACGACAGGGATCCTATGGCTACACCTTC CASSYRRQGSYGYTF
TRBJ1-2 . many TRBV30 TGTGCCTGGAGTGTAAGAAGACAGGTTACATTCCGTCGGGGCTACACCTTC CAWSVRRQVTFRRGYTF
TRBJ1-1 TRBD1 once TRBV7-2 TGTGCCAGCCTCGAAACCGGGACAGCAGGCACTGAAGCTTTCTTT CASLETGTAGTEAFF
TRBJ1-5 . many TRBV11-2 TGTGCCAGCAGCTTAGTAATTTCCTGGGCGGGTCAGCCCCAGCATTTT CASSLVISWAGQPQHF
TRBJ1-2 . many TRBV29-1 TGCAGCGTTGGGGTATGGGGTGAAAGCTATGGCTACACCTTC CSVGVWGESYGYTF
TRBJ2-2 . many TRBV5-1 TGCGCCAGCAGATTACAGTCAAACACCGGGGAGCTGTTTTTT CASRLQSNTGELFF
TRBJ2-7 TRBD2 . TRBV12-3/TRBV12-4 TGTGCCAGCAGTCCGGGACTAGCGGGAGGAGCCTACGAGCAGTACTTC CASSPGLAGGAYEQYF
TRBJ1-5 . . TRBV6-2/TRBV6-3 TGTGCCAGCAGTACGGACGGCTTCGGGCCCCAGCATTTT CASSTDGFGPQHF
TRBJ1-5 . many TRBV6-2/TRBV6-3 TGTGCCAGCAGTCAGTGGGGGTCCGATCAGCCCCAGCATTTT CASSQWGSDQPQHF
TRBJ2-5 . many TRBV27 TGTGCCAGCGCCCCCGGCGGATGGCAAGAGACCCAGTACTTC CASAPGGWQETQYF
TRBJ2-7 TRBD1 many TRBV6-1 TGTGCCAGCAGTGCCCAGGGACAGGTATCGGGCGAGCAGTACTTC CASSAQGQVSGEQYF
TRBJ2-5 TRBD2 many TRBV6-2/TRBV6-3 TGTGCCAGCAGACCCATAGCGGGGGTGCAAGAGACCCAGTACTTC CASRPIAGVQETQYF
TRBJ1-6 . many TRBV4-2 TGTGCCAGCAGCCAATTACTAAGTCCCTATTCACCCCTCCACTTT CASSQLLSPYSPLHF
TRBJ1-2 . many TRBV12-3/TRBV12-4 TGTGCCAGCAGTAATAACCGGGGTGACTATGGCTACACCTTC CASSNNRGDYGYTF